These 18 T cell receptor beta chains were all obtained from the same sample, sequenced in a study of T cell changes during pregnancy in multiple sclerosis (dated by TCRdb to the late 2010s). Preparation of the library involved the immunoSEQ multiplex PCR assay. Drawn from immuneACCESS, this table holds only the in-frame rearrangements with V and J called that TCRdb kept. Clones are partly lost; checked studies trace under half to an unresolved V gene and leave the rest unexplained. The sample table records roughly 42,000 clones; 85% to 90% of these occur just once. The ten largest make up roughly 0.53% of the sample. The specimen was CD4+ T cells from peripheral blood mononuclear cells, collected in the first trimester of pregnancy. The receptors originated from a female donor with multiple sclerosis, enrolled in a pregnancy study.

The chain carries TRBV5-1 and TRBJ2-2, with TRBD2 matching over 7 bases. This CDR3 has 16 amino acids. Germline trimming cut 4 bases from V and 4 bases from J; bases unmatched to any gene: 10. Germline V gives CDR1 SGHRS, CDR2 YFSETQ. CDR3 in amino acids: CASSPGGGFGTGELFF. The CDR3 bases are TGCGCCAGCAGCCCGGGAGGAGGGTTCGGCACCGGGGAGCTGTTTTTT.

The J gene is TRBJ2-2, the V gene TRBV29-1, with D possibly being TRBD2 (5 bases). V lost 6 bases to trimming and J lost 1 base, with 12 bases between them. Germline V lookup: CDR1 SQVTM, CDR2 ANQGSEA. There are 14 residues in the CDR3. The chain's CDR3 is CSVRGALNTGELFF. Written as DNA, the CDR3 is TGCAGCGTCCGGGGAGCGCTGAACACCGGGGAGCTGTTTTTT.

The chain links TRBV4-1 to TRBJ2-1, with 12 positions matching TRBD2. Germline-derived CDR1 and CDR2 are MGHRA and YSYEKL. The V gene end was trimmed by 1 base and the J gene end by 7 bases; junction bases not matched to a gene: 11. This CDR3 is built from 18 residues. The CDR3 bases are TGCGCCAGCAGCCAAGGACTAGCGGGAGTAGGGTCCGTTAATGAGCAGTTCTTC. This translates into CASSQGLAGVGSVNEQFF.

The chain links TRBV23-1 to TRBJ1-1; TRBD1 is a possible D gene (5 bases). TRBV23-1 is sorted into the ORF group, with uncertain function. V was cut by 0 bases and J by 1 base, with 15 bases left in between. This CDR3 comprises 17 residues. In nucleotides, the CDR3 is TGCGCCAGCAGTCAATCGAGGAGGGGCCGCGGGAACACTGAAGCTTTCTTT. It translates to CASSQSRRGRGNTEAFF.

The rearrangement uses TRBV18 and TRBJ2-1; 13 nucleotides line up with TRBD2. CDR1 KGHSH and CDR2 LQKENI come from the germline V gene. This CDR3 has 15 amino acids. With 2 bases clipped from V and 8 bases from J, the junction kept 3 bases outside the gene matches. CDR3: CASSPRTSGSDEQFF. The DNA of the CDR3 is TGTGCCAGCTCACCAAGGACTAGCGGGAGCGATGAGCAGTTCTTC.

This rearrangement joins TRBV6-1 to TRBJ2-7; D not certain. Germline V gene lookup returns CDR1 MNHNS and CDR2 SASEGT. V lost 8 bases and J lost 6, with 14 bases in between. This CDR3 is built from 12 residues. The CDR3 DNA reads as TGTGCCAGCGGGCACCTCCCCCGCGAGCAGTACTTC. Amino acids: CASGHLPREQYF.

The chain couples TRBV2 to TRBJ2-3; the D gene is possibly TRBD2 (5 bases). CDR3 size: 15 residues. V was cut by 9 bases and J by 0 bases, with 16 bases left in between. In germline, CDR1 is SNHLY, CDR2 FYNNEI. This CDR3 reads CASTGKGRSTDTQYF. DNA of the CDR3: TGTGCCAGTACGGGAAAGGGAAGAAGCACAGATACGCAGTATTTT.

The CDR3 here is CASSRTSGGSYEQYF. CDR3 bases: TGTGCCAGCAGCCGAACTAGCGGGGGCTCCTACGAGCAGTACTTC. The V call is TRBV28, the J call TRBJ2-7, with 11 bases identical to TRBD2. CDR1 and CDR2 (germline): MDHEN, SYDVKM. V gave up 6 bases and J gave up 0 bases; unmatched junction bases: 4. The CDR3 runs 15 residues.

The rearrangement links TRBV4-1 to TRBJ1-3; perhaps TRBD1 as D (6 bases). CDR3 size: 15 residues. With 7 bases removed from V and 4 bases from J, the gap between germline ends came to 17 bases. Germline loops: CDR1 MGHRA, CDR2 YSYEKL. Here the CDR3 DNA reads TGCGCCAGCACCTCACAGGGTGGATCAGGAAACACCATATATTTT. It translates to CASTSQGGSGNTIYF.

This chain joins TRBV2 and TRBJ1-4; D is unresolved. The CDR3 has 16 residues. Germline CDR1 SNHLY, CDR2 FYNNEI. Trimming pared 2 bases from V and 10 bases from J, leaving 20 bases between. The CDR3 nucleotides read TGTGCCAGCAGTGAAATTGATTTACGGTCCCCCGGAAAACTGTTTTTT. Its protein is CASSEIDLRSPGKLFF.

This rearrangement joins TRBV5-1 to TRBJ1-3; a possible D gene is TRBD1 (6 bases). The CDR3 spans 15 residues. Trimming removed 5 bases from V and 3 bases from J, with 15 bases in between. Germline CDR1 and CDR2: SGHRS and YFSETQ. CDR3 DNA sequence: TGCGCCAGCAGTGAGGGACAACAAGTTGGAAACACCATATATTTT. As protein: CASSEGQQVGNTIYF. Filled out from reference TRBV5-1 and TRBJ1-3, the complete variable domain reads KAGVTQTPRYLIKTRGQQVTLSCSPISGHRSVSWYQQTPGQGLQFLFEYFSETQRNKGNFPGRFSGRQFSNSRSEMNVSTLELGDSALYLCASSEGQQVGNTIYFGEGSWLTVV.

The rearrangement joins TRBV5-1 to TRBJ2-2, with 10 bases matching TRBD1. The CDR3 consists of 15 residues. CDR1 and CDR2 (germline): SGHRS, YFSETQ. The trim removed 4 bases at V and 2 bases at J, leaving 2 bases unmatched. The CDR3 spells CASSGQGVNTGELFF. Here the CDR3 DNA reads TGCGCCAGCAGCGGACAGGGGGTAAACACCGGGGAGCTGTTTTTT.

The J gene is TRBJ2-1, the V gene TRBV5-1, with 8 bases matching TRBD2. CDR1 is SGHRS, CDR2 YFSETQ, per germline. The ends lost 4 bases at V and 5 bases at J; junction bases unmatched: 11. CDR3 length equals 16 residues. Here the CDR3 reads CASSPRSSGNHNEQFF. CDR3 bases: TGCGCCAGCAGCCCCCGGAGTAGCGGGAACCACAATGAGCAGTTCTTC.

The chain joins TRBV19 to TRBJ1-1; tentative D call: TRBD1 (6 bases). Per germline, CDR1 LNHDA and CDR2 SQIVND (reference sequence). CDR3 length equals 15 residues. The ends were cut back, 7 bases at V and 4 bases at J, with 19 bases in the middle. The chain's CDR3 is CASIRSGGLATEAFF. CDR3 bases: TGTGCCAGTATTCGGTCTGGGGGCTTGGCCACTGAAGCTTTCTTT.

V usage is TRBV7-6 and J usage is TRBJ1-3, with D tentatively TRBD1 (6 bases). The CDR3 covers 15 residues. The germline V gene encodes CDR1 SGHVS and CDR2 FNYEAQ. Between the trimmed V and J ends, which lost 1 base and 0 bases, there was a span of 7 bases. In DNA, the CDR3 is TGTGCCAGCAGCTTAGGAGGGGGCTCTGGAAACACCATATATTTT. Translating it yields CASSLGGGSGNTIYF.

The rearrangement uses TRBV4-1 and TRBJ2-3, with 7 bases identical to TRBD2. The germline CDR1 and CDR2 sequences are MGHRA and YSYEKL. V was pared by 6 bases and J by 2 bases, with 8 bases of the junction left unmatched. The CDR3 loop spans 15 amino acids. The CDR3 bases are TGCGCCAGCAGGAAAATAGCGGGTACCACAGATACGCAGTATTTT. Amino acid sequence: CASRKIAGTTDTQYF.

The count of this clone is one. The chain carries TRBV18 and TRBJ2-1, with 8 nucleotides matching TRBD2. Germline values: CDR1 KGHSH, CDR2 LQKENI. CDR3 length: 14 amino acids. V lost 5 bases, J lost 9 bases, and 9 bases stayed unmatched. The CDR3 DNA is TGTGCCAGCTCATCCACCGGGGGGGGGAGTGAGCAGTTCTTC. Translated, it gives CASSSTGGGSEQFF.

For the CDR3, the DNA is TGTGCCAGTAGTCCGCCGGGACAGGGTTTCAATCAGCCCCAGCATTTT. It encodes CASSPPGQGFNQPQHF. The V and J genes are TRBV19 and TRBJ1-5, with 9 bases lining up with TRBD1. V dropped 5 bases and J dropped 3; count of bases not matched to a gene: 8. Germline V CDR1 and CDR2: LNHDA, SQIVND (reference sequence). The CDR3 length is 16 residues.